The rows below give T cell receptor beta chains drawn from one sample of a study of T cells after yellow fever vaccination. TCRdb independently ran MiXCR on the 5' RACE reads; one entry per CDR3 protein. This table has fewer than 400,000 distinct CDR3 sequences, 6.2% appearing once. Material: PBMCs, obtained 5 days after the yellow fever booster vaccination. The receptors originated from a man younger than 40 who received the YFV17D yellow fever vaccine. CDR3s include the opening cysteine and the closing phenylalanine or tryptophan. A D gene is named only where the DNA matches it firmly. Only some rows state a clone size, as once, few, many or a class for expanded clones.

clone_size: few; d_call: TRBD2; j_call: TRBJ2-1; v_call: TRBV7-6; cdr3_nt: TGTGCCAGCAGCCCCCCTGGACTAGCGGGAACCGGGAATGAGCAGTTCTTC; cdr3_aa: CASSPPGLAGTGNEQFF
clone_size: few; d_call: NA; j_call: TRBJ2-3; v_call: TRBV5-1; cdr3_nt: TGCGCCAGCAGCTTACAGGGTACCCTTAGCACAGATACGCAGTATTTT; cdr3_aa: CASSLQGTLSTDTQYF
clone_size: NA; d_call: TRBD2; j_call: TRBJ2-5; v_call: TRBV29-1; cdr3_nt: TGCAGCGTTGATGGGCTAGCGGGAGAAGAGACCCAGTACTTC; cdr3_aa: CSVDGLAGEETQYF
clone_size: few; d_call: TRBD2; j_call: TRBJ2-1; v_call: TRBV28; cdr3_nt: TGTGCCAGCAGTCCCCTGGAGGAGCGGGAGAGCTTATCCTACAATGAGCAGTTCTTC; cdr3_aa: CASSPLEERESLSYNEQFF
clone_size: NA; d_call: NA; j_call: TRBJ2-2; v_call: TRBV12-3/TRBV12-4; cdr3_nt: TGTGCCAGCACCCGGCGGGCCACGAACACCGGGGAGCTGTTTTTT; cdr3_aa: CASTRRATNTGELFF
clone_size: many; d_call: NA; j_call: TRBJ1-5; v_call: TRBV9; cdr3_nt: TGTGCCAGCAGCGTCGGGGGATTAAGCAATCAGCCCCAGCATTTT; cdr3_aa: CASSVGGLSNQPQHF
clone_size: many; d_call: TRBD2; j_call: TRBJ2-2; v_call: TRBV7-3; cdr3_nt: TGTGCCAGCAGCCTCAAGGTCGGGGGGACGTTGAACACCGGGGAGCTGTTTTTT; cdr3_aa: CASSLKVGGTLNTGELFF
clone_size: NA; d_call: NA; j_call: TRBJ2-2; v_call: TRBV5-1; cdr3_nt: TGCGCCAGCAGCTCGGATACAGGGAACACCGGGGAGCTGTTTTTT; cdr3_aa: CASSSDTGNTGELFF
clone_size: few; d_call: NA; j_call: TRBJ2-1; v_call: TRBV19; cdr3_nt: TGTGCCAGTTCAAGAAGTCTTAACAATGAGCAGTTCTTC; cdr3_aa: CASSRSLNNEQFF
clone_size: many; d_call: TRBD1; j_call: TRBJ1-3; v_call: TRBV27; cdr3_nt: TGTGCCAGCAGGCCGACAGGGAATGGAAACACCATATATTTT; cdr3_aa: CASRPTGNGNTIYF
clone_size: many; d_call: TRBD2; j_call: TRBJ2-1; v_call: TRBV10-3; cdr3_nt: TGTGCCGTTAGCGGGAGTCCCTACAATGAGCAGTTCTTC; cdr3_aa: CAVSGSPYNEQFF
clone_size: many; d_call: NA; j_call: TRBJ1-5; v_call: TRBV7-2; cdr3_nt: TGTGCCAGCAGCTTAGGGACAGTCAATCAGCCCCAGCATTTT; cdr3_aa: CASSLGTVNQPQHF
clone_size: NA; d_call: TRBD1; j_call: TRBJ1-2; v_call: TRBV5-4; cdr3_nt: TGTGCCAGCAGCAAGCGAGGACAGGGTCATGGCTACACCTTC; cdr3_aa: CASSKRGQGHGYTF
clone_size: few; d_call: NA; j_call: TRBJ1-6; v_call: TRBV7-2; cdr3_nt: TGTGCCAGCAGCTTATCCTTAGGCAGGGTCGGTTCACCCCTCCACTTT; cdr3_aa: CASSLSLGRVGSPLHF
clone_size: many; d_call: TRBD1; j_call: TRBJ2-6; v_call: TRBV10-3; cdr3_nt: TGTGCCATCAGGACAGGGGCCGGGTCTGGGGCCAACGTCCTGACTTTC; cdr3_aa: CAIRTGAGSGANVLTF
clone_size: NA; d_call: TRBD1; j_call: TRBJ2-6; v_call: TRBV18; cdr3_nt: TGTGCCAGCTCACCACCCCGGGACAGGTTTTTGGTTGGGGCCAACGTCCTGACTTTC; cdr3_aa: CASSPPRDRFLVGANVLTF
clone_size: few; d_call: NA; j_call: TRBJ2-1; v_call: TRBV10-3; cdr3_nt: TGTGCCACCGGTCGGGGCTACAATGAGCAGTTCTTC; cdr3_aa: CATGRGYNEQFF
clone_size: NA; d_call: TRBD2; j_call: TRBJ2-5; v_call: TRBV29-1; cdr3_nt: TGCAGCGTTGAAACTAGCGGGATTGAGACCCAGTACTTC; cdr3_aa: CSVETSGIETQYF
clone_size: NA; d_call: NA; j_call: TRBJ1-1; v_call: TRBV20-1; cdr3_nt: TGCAGTGCTCCGGTACAAAACATGAACACTGAAGCTTTCTTT; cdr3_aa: CSAPVQNMNTEAFF
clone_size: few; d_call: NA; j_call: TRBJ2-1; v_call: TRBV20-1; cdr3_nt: TGCAGTGCTAGAGGACCCGACAATGAGCAGTTCTTC; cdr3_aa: CSARGPDNEQFF
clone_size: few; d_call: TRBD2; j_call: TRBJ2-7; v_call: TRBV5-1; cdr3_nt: TGCGCCAGCAGCGGGGCTAGCGGGGTTACCTACGAGCAGTACTTC; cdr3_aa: CASSGASGVTYEQYF
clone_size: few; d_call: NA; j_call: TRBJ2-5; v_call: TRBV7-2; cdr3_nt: TGTGCCAGCAGCTTAGAATGGGAGACCCAGTACTTC; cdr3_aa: CASSLEWETQYF
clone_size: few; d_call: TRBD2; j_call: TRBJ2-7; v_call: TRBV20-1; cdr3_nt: TGCAGTGCTAGAAGGCCCGGGGGGACCAGCCGCTCCTACGAGCAGTACTTC; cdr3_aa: CSARRPGGTSRSYEQYF
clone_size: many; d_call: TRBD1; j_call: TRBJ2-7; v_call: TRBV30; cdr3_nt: TGTGCCTGGAGACAGGGGTACACCTACGGGCAGTACTTC; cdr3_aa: CAWRQGYTYGQYF
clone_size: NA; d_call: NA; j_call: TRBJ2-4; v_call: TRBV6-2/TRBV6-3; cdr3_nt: TGTGCCAGCAGTTTGGGGACAAGGGTCGACATTCAGTACTTC; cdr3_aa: CASSLGTRVDIQYF
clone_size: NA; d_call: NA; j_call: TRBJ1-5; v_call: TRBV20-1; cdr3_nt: TGCAGTGCTCCATGGACGTCCAATCAGCCCCAGCATTTT; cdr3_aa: CSAPWTSNQPQHF
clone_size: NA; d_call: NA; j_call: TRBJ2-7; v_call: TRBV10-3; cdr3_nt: TGTGCCACCAAGGAGGAGGGGTTTACCTACGAGCAGTACTTC; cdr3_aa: CATKEEGFTYEQYF